Following are 20 T cell receptor beta chains from one sample sequenced in a study of shared clonotypes between healthy human individuals. Generated by immunoSEQ multiplex PCR, the TCRdb table keeps only in-frame clones and is missing some. This table holds around 1.6 million clones, nearly 99% found once. Sequenced sample: naive CD4+ T cells sorted from blood. Subset indicated: CD45RA+ positively selected. The receptors were gathered from a man aged 30 to 45 in good health.

The chain links TRBV7-9 to TRBJ1-1; D ambiguous. The V end was cut by 2 bases, the J end by 5 bases, with 9 bases between. The CDR3 runs to 13 residues. CDR1 and CDR2 from the germline V gene are SEHNR and FQNEAQ (reference sequence). The CDR3 DNA sequence: TGTGCCAGCAGCTTACCGGACGGGACTGAAGCTTTCTTT. It codes for CASSLPDGTEAFF. The variable domain in full, with the rest retrieved from reference TRBV7-9 and TRBJ1-1, is DTGVSQNPRHKITKRGQNVTFRCDPISEHNRLYWYRQTLGQGPEFLTYFQNEAQLEKSRLLSDRFSAERPKGSFSTLEIQRTEQGDSAMYLCASSLPDGTEAFFGQGTRLTVV.

This rearrangement joins TRBV6-4 to TRBJ2-1, with a tentative D call TRBD2 (6 bases). V was clipped by 4 bases and J by 1 base, with 14 bases between them. The CDR3 runs 16 residues. Looked up from germline, CDR1 is MRHNA and CDR2 is SNTAGT. The CDR3 sequence is CASSGSAGTSYNEQFF. CDR3 coding DNA: TGTGCCAGCAGTGGATCGGCAGGGACTTCCTACAATGAGCAGTTCTTC.

V usage is TRBV19 and J usage is TRBJ2-7, with D perhaps TRBD1 or TRBD2 (5 bases each). V gave up 6 bases and J gave up 0 bases, with 12 bases separating them. The CDR3 loop spans 14 amino acids. CDR1 is LNHDA, CDR2 SQIVND, per germline (reference sequence). CDR3 nucleotide sequence: TGTGCCAGTAGGGGGGACGGGAACTCCTACGAGCAGTACTTC. Protein: CASRGDGNSYEQYF.

This chain joins TRBV5-6 and TRBJ1-2, with no clear D. The CDR3 sequence is 13 residues long. Germline V gene sequence: CDR1 SGHDT, CDR2 YYEEEE. Trimming took 1 base from V and 2 from J, leaving 6 bases between them. The CDR3 is CASSLPVNYGYTF. CDR3 coding DNA: TGTGCCAGCAGCTTGCCAGTGAACTATGGCTACACCTTC.

The chain combines TRBV13 with TRBJ2-7; perhaps TRBD2 as D (5 bases). Germline V gene data show CDR1 as PRHDT and CDR2 as FYEKMQ (reference sequence). The CDR3 runs to 15 residues. The V end lost 5 bases, the J end lost 3 bases, and 17 bases lay between the germline ends. The CDR3 loop is CASSRGRGSGYEQYF. The CDR3 DNA reads as TGTGCCAGCAGCCGAGGTCGGGGATCCGGCTACGAGCAGTACTTC.

The chain uses TRBV7-3 and TRBJ2-1; 9 positions match TRBD2. V shed 1 base and J 3 bases; nucleotides not matched to a gene: 4. Germline assignment: CDR1 SGHTA and CDR2 FQGTGA. The length of the CDR3 is 16 residues. The DNA for the CDR3 is TGTGCCAGCAGCTTAAGTTCTAGCGGGAACTACAATGAGCAGTTCTTC. It is translated as CASSLSSSGNYNEQFF.

The chain joins TRBV11-2 to TRBJ2-5; TRBD1 agrees at 8 bases. Per the germline V gene, CDR1 is SGHAT and CDR2 is FQNNGV. V lost 5 bases, J lost 2 bases, and 10 bases stayed unmatched. CDR3 size: 16 residues. Written as DNA, the CDR3 is TGTGCCAGCAGCCCCCGACAGGGGTCTGGGCAAGAGACCCAGTACTTC. It encodes CASSPRQGSGQETQYF.

This chain uses TRBV15 with TRBJ1-2; D unclear. The CDR3 covers 17 residues. V lost 2 bases and J 6 bases, leaving 22 bases between the germline ends. Germline V lookup: CDR1 LNHNV, CDR2 YYDKDF (reference sequence). DNA for the CDR3: TGTGCCACCAGCAGACAACCCCCCCGGGCCCCGGGAGATGGCTACACCTTC. Residues: CATSRQPPRAPGDGYTF.

This clone was recorded once. This same CDR3 is encoded by further DNA sequences in the sample. The chain has TRBV5-1 and TRBJ2-7, with 7 nucleotides matching TRBD1. Germline V CDR1 and CDR2: SGHRS, YFSETQ. This CDR3 is 13 amino acids long. Trimming cost V 2 bases and J 4 bases; bases outside gene matches: 3. CDR3 in DNA: TGCGCCAGCAGCTTAGACAGGGCTTACGAGCAGTACTTC. Translating it yields CASSLDRAYEQYF.

Turning to this clone: Other nucleotide sequences from this sample produce the same CDR3. This sequence joins TRBV19 and TRBJ2-3; D gene ambiguous. The V gene lost 3 bases and the J gene lost 2 bases, with 3 bases spanning the gap. The CDR3 contains 12 residues. Germline values: CDR1 LNHDA, CDR2 SQIVND (reference sequence). Written as DNA, the CDR3 is TGTGCCAGTAGTATCCCCACAGATACGCAGTATTTT. As protein: CASSIPTDTQYF. The full variable domain, completed using reference TRBV19 and TRBJ2-3, is DGGITQSPKYLFRKEGQNVTLSCEQNLNHDAMYWYRQDPGQGLRLIYYSQIVNDFQKGDIAEGYSVSREKKESFPLTVTSAQKNPTAFYLCASSIPTDTQYFGPGTRLTVL.

The chain has TRBV7-2 and TRBJ2-3; no clear D. The CDR3 is 13 amino acids. V dropped 7 bases and J dropped 2 bases, with 10 bases sitting between them. The germline V gene encodes CDR1 SGHTA and CDR2 FQGNSA. The CDR3 reads CASTRSYTDTQYF. CDR3 in DNA: TGTGCCAGCACCCGATCATACACAGATACGCAGTATTTT.

V and J are TRBV9 and TRBJ2-1; 11 nucleotides line up with TRBD2. Germline lookup yields CDR1 SGDLS and CDR2 YYNGEE. This CDR3 is built from 15 residues. Trimming removed 3 bases from V and 6 bases from J; junction bases left unmatched: 5. The CDR3 DNA sequence: TGTGCCAGCAGCGGAACTAGCGGGAGTTTCAATGAGCAGTTCTTC. Its protein product is CASSGTSGSFNEQFF.

The chain employs TRBV7-2 and TRBJ2-1; 8 bases agree with TRBD2. This CDR3 comprises 17 residues. CDR1 is SGHTA, CDR2 FQGNSA, per germline. V was pared by 5 bases and J by 0 bases, with 9 bases of the junction left unmatched. CDR3: CASSGGAAGGSYNEQFF. The CDR3 DNA reads as TGTGCCAGCAGCGGAGGGGCGGCGGGAGGCTCCTACAATGAGCAGTTCTTC.

This clone appeared once. The chain is built from TRBV9 and TRBJ2-7; 12 bases are a match to TRBD1. Per the germline V gene, CDR1 is SGDLS and CDR2 is YYNGEE. The CDR3 sequence is 16 residues long. V lost 3 bases and J lost 6; bases outside the gene matches: 10. This CDR3 is CASSGGTGGPEREQYF. The CDR3 bases are TGTGCCAGCAGCGGGGGGACAGGGGGCCCAGAGCGCGAGCAGTACTTC.

This chain joins TRBV18 and TRBJ1-1, with D possibly being TRBD1 (6 bases). The germline gives CDR1 KGHSH, CDR2 LQKENI. The CDR3 sequence is 12 residues long. The V and J ends lost 6 bases and 4 bases respectively, with 9 bases between them. This CDR3 is CASSGDTTEAFF. CDR3 in DNA: TGTGCCAGCTCGGGGGACACCACTGAAGCTTTCTTT.

V gene TRBV11-3 combines with J gene TRBJ2-6, with D possibly matching TRBD2 (6 bases). The germline V and J ends were trimmed by 2 bases and 0 bases, with 11 bases remaining between them. Germline loops: CDR1 SGHNT, CDR2 YENEEA. The CDR3 totals 17 residues. The CDR3 DNA sequence: TGTGCCAGCAGCTTAACGGTGGGGGGCTCTGGGGCCAACGTCCTGACTTTC. Residues: CASSLTVGGSGANVLTF.

The J gene is TRBJ1-1, the V gene TRBV19, with 7 bases identical to TRBD1. Trimming at V came to 4 bases and at J to 6 bases, leaving 14 bases not matched to a gene. Germline V gene sequence: CDR1 LNHDA, CDR2 SQIVND (reference sequence). The CDR3 is 16 residues long. CDR3 in DNA: TGTGCCAGTAGTACTACCGGGACAGCTTTAATCGCTGAAGCTTTCTTT. This gives the protein CASSTTGTALIAEAFF.

The CDR3 sequence is CATSRYGIQETQYF. The CDR3 bases are TGTGCCACCAGCAGGTACGGGATACAAGAGACCCAGTACTTC. The chain combines TRBV15 with TRBJ2-5; maybe TRBD2 (5 bases). The CDR3 has 14 amino acids. Trimming stripped 3 bases from V and 2 bases from J, with 10 bases between. Germline CDR1 reads LNHNV; CDR2 reads YYDKDF (reference sequence).

This chain uses TRBV5-1 with TRBJ2-1; D remains unclear. V shed 3 bases and J shed 0 bases, with 19 bases lying between them. Per the germline V gene, CDR1 is SGHRS and CDR2 is YFSETQ. CDR3 size: 18 residues. Here the CDR3 DNA reads TGCGCCAGCAGCTCGACCTCGCTCTTAGCAGGCTCCTACAATGAGCAGTTCTTC. It codes for CASSSTSLLAGSYNEQFF.

This sequence joins TRBV5-1 and TRBJ2-5; a weak D match, TRBD1 (5 bases). The germline CDR1 and CDR2 sequences are SGHRS and YFSETQ. V gave up 4 bases and J gave up 1 base, with 14 bases separating them. The CDR3 is 15 amino acids. CDR3 sequence: CASSPDLGPQETQYF. As DNA, the CDR3 is TGCGCCAGCAGCCCGGACCTGGGGCCCCAAGAGACCCAGTACTTC.